One sample yielded the 18 T cell receptor beta chains listed below, sequenced in a study of blood T cell repertoires in COVID-19. The assay was immunoSEQ multiplex PCR, and TCRdb's table has in-frame clones only and misses some. The data show roughly 250,000 clones, about 85% seen once. Material for sequencing was peripheral blood. The receptors were sampled from a human donor with COVID-19, enrolled during active disease. The donor label of this sample is uncertain.

The chain recombines TRBV6-4 with TRBJ2-3; TRBD2 matches at 7 bases. Germline CDR1 and CDR2: MRHNA and SNTAGT. The CDR3 spans 15 residues. Germline trimming cut 0 bases from V and 3 bases from J; bases unmatched to any gene: 3. The DNA of the CDR3 is TGTGCCAGCAGTGACTCGGCGGGAGAGACAGATACGCAGTATTTT. This codes for CASSDSAGETDTQYF.

The table lists this clone with a few counts. The chain couples TRBV19 to TRBJ2-7; tentatively, D is TRBD2 (6 bases). The V gene's germline CDR1 is LNHDA and CDR2 SQIVND (reference sequence). V shed 1 base and J shed 4 bases, with 8 bases lying between them. The CDR3 spans 13 residues. Here the CDR3 DNA reads TGTGCCAGTAGTATAGTGGAGGGGTACGAGCAGTACTTC. Its translation: CASSIVEGYEQYF.

The chain recombines TRBV27 with TRBJ2-7; 8 bases are shared with TRBD1. CDR1 MNHEY and CDR2 SMNVEV come from the germline V gene (reference sequence). Germline trimming cut 5 bases from V and 2 bases from J; bases unmatched to any gene: 5. CDR3 length: 14 residues. The CDR3 reads CASSPTGGTYEQYF. The CDR3 DNA is TGTGCCAGCAGTCCCACAGGGGGGACCTACGAGCAGTACTTC.

The chain carries TRBV27 and TRBJ1-1; TRBD1 matches at 10 bases. Germline CDR1 is MNHEY and CDR2 is SMNVEV (reference sequence). Trimming took 8 bases from V and 5 from J; bases not matched to a gene: 8. The CDR3 runs to 14 residues. The CDR3 nucleotides read TGTGCCAGCGGATCGGGACAGGGGTATACTGAAGCTTTCTTT. This encodes CASGSGQGYTEAFF.

The chain carries TRBV2 and TRBJ1-5; no firm D call. Germline CDR1 SNHLY, CDR2 FYNNEI. V was pared by 8 bases and J by 2 bases, with 16 bases between. The CDR3 extends over 15 amino acids. The CDR3 here is CASSFSARGNQPQHF. DNA for the CDR3: TGTGCCAGCTCGTTCTCCGCTCGGGGCAATCAGCCCCAGCATTTT.

V usage is TRBV6-6 and J usage is TRBJ2-3, with D possibly being TRBD1 (6 bases). Per germline, CDR1 MNHNY and CDR2 SVGAGI (reference sequence). Trimming stripped 6 bases from V and 0 bases from J, with 13 bases between. This CDR3 region has 15 residues. DNA for the CDR3: TGTGCCAGCAGCACAGGGCGGCGTAGCACAGATACGCAGTATTTT. It codes for CASSTGRRSTDTQYF.

In this sample, this clone turned up many times. The J gene is TRBJ1-5, the V gene TRBV5-4; D uncertain. CDR1 is SGHNT and CDR2 is YYREEE in the germline V gene (reference sequence). The length of the CDR3 is 15 residues. The V and J ends lost 0 bases and 4 bases respectively, with 11 bases between them. Here the CDR3 reads CASSLALAGNQPQHF. CDR3 in DNA: TGTGCCAGCAGCTTGGCGCTAGCGGGGAATCAGCCCCAGCATTTT.

The CDR3 DNA sequence: TGCGCCAGCAGCTTGGACAGGGGAGGCGACTATGGCTACACCTTC. Its protein product is CASSLDRGGDYGYTF. The chain joins TRBV5-1 to TRBJ1-2, with TRBD1 identical over 7 bases. From germline, CDR1 is SGHRS and CDR2 YFSETQ. There are 15 residues in the CDR3. V shed 0 bases and J 3 bases; nucleotides not matched to a gene: 5. Full variable domain (remainder filled in from reference TRBV5-1 and TRBJ1-2): KAGVTQTPRYLIKTRGQQVTLSCSPISGHRSVSWYQQTPGQGLQFLFEYFSETQRNKGNFPGRFSGRQFSNSRSEMNVSTLELGDSALYLCASSLDRGGDYGYTFGSGTRLTVV.

The V call is TRBV5-1, the J call TRBJ1-6, with unresolved D. There are 15 residues in the CDR3. From germline, CDR1 is SGHRS and CDR2 YFSETQ. Trimming removed 4 bases at V and 5 bases at J, with 13 bases between. The CDR3 protein is CASSLQPTDNSPLHF. In DNA, the CDR3 is TGCGCCAGCAGCCTACAGCCCACGGATAATTCACCCCTCCACTTT.

V gene TRBV28 combines with J gene TRBJ1-2, with D perhaps matching TRBD1 (6 bases). CDR1 and CDR2 (germline): MDHEN, SYDVKM. Deletions cut 6 bases from V and 6 bases from J, with 17 bases between. The CDR3 loop spans 14 amino acids. The CDR3, as DNA: TGTGCCAGCAGGCCTATGGGGGGGGCGGATGGCTACACCTTC. Translation gives CASRPMGGADGYTF.

V usage is TRBV6-5 and J usage is TRBJ1-1; D remains unclear. V lost 4 bases to trimming and J lost 8 bases, with 8 bases between them. Germline-derived CDR1 and CDR2 are MNHEY and SVGAGI. The CDR3 has 11 residues. This chain's CDR3 is CASSSSREAFF. CDR3 DNA: TGTGCCAGCAGTTCGTCCAGGGAAGCTTTCTTT.

This clone was seen once. The chain carries TRBV7-9 and TRBJ1-1; perhaps TRBD1 as D (6 bases). The germline V gene encodes CDR1 SEHNR and CDR2 FQNEAQ (reference sequence). Trimming removed 2 bases at V and 5 bases at J, with 15 bases between. The CDR3 contains 15 residues. CDR3 in DNA: TGTGCCAGCAGCTTACGCCAGGGGCTTAGAACTGAAGCTTTCTTT. Its protein is CASSLRQGLRTEAFF. The full variable domain, its missing parts supplied by reference TRBV7-9 and TRBJ1-1, is DTGVSQNPRHKITKRGQNVTFRCDPISEHNRLYWYRQTLGQGPEFLTYFQNEAQLEKSRLLSDRFSAERPKGSFSTLEIQRTEQGDSAMYLCASSLRQGLRTEAFFGQGTRLTVV.

The V call is TRBV2, the J call TRBJ2-2, with D possibly matching TRBD1 (6 bases). Germline V gives CDR1 SNHLY, CDR2 FYNNEI. V was clipped by 6 bases and J by 7 bases, with 15 bases between them. This CDR3 has 14 residues. The CDR3 is CASRMGAPSGELFF. Here the CDR3 DNA reads TGTGCCAGCAGGATGGGGGCGCCCAGCGGGGAGCTGTTTTTT.

The chain is built from TRBV11-2 and TRBJ1-1; D unresolved. The V end was cut by 6 bases, the J end by 0 bases, with 17 bases between. The CDR3 contains 16 residues. Germline CDR1 and CDR2: SGHAT and FQNNGV. The CDR3 here is CASSPRTGDMNTEAFF. The CDR3 DNA reads TGTGCCAGCAGTCCCCGGACGGGAGATATGAACACTGAAGCTTTCTTT.

The V and J genes are TRBV27 and TRBJ1-4; D call uncertain. V was pared by 5 bases and J by 7 bases, with 11 bases between. Germline V CDR1 and CDR2: MNHEY, SMNVEV (reference sequence). The CDR3 has 13 amino acids. The CDR3 bases are TGTGCCAGCAGTGGCAGTTTGTCTGAAAAACTGTTTTTT. Encoded protein: CASSGSLSEKLFF. The whole variable domain, filled in from reference TRBV27 and TRBJ1-4, reads EAQVTQNPRYLITVTGKKLTVTCSQNMNHEYMSWYRQDPGLGLRQIYYSMNVEVTDKGDVPEGYKVSRKEKRNFPLILESPSPNQTSLYFCASSGSLSEKLFFGSGTQLSVL.

The chain has TRBV28 and TRBJ2-3; D perhaps matches TRBD1 (5 bases). Trimming took 11 bases from V and 6 from J, leaving 15 bases between them. The CDR3 loop spans 12 amino acids. CDR1 and CDR2 (germline): MDHEN, SYDVKM. DNA for the CDR3: TGTGCCGGAAGGGGTTTGGGGGATACGCAGTATTTT. It codes for CAGRGLGDTQYF.

J is TRBJ2-5 and V is TRBV14, with a tentative D call TRBD2 (6 bases). Germline V gene lookup returns CDR1 SGHDN and CDR2 FVKESK. The CDR3 is made up of 16 amino acids. The ends were cut back, 0 bases at V and 6 bases at J, with 17 bases in the middle. The CDR3 nucleotides are TGTGCCAGCAGCCAAGATCTATCCATCGGGAGACAGACCCAGTACTTC. This translates into CASSQDLSIGRQTQYF. Full variable domain (missing parts from reference TRBV14 and TRBJ2-5): EAGVTQFPSHSVIEKGQTVTLRCDPISGHDNLYWYRRVMGKEIKFLLHFVKESKQDESGMPNNRFLAERTGGTYSTLKVQPAELEDSGVYFCASSQDLSIGRQTQYFGPGTRLLVL.

The V gene is TRBV18, the J gene TRBJ2-5; 15 bases fit TRBD2. V lost 0 bases, J lost 4 bases, and 0 bases stayed unmatched. CDR3 length: 16 amino acids. Germline V gene lookup returns CDR1 KGHSH and CDR2 LQKENI. This chain's CDR3 is CASSPPGLAGGETQYF. For the CDR3, the DNA is TGTGCCAGCTCACCACCGGGACTAGCGGGAGGAGAGACCCAGTACTTC.